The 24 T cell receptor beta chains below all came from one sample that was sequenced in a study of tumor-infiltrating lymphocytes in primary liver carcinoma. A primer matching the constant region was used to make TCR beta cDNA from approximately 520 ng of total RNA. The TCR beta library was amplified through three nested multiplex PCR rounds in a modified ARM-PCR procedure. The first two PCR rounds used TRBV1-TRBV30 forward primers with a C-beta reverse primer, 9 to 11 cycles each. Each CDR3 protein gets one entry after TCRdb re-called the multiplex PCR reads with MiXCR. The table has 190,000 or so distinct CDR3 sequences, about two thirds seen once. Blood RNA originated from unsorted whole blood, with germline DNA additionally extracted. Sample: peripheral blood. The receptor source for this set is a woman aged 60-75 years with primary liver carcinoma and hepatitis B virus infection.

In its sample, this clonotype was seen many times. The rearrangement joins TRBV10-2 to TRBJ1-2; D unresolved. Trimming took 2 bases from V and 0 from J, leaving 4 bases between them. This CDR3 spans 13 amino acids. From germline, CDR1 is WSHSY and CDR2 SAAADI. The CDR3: CASSEAANYGYTF. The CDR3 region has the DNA TGCGCCAGCAGTGAGGCAGCTAACTATGGCTACACCTTC.

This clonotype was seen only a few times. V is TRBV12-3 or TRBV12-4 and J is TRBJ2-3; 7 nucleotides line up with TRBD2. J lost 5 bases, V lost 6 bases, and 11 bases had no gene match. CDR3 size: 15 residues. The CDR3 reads CASSSSGNIEDTQYF. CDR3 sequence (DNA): TGTGCCAGCAGCTCCAGCGGGAATATTGAAGATACGCAGTATTTT.

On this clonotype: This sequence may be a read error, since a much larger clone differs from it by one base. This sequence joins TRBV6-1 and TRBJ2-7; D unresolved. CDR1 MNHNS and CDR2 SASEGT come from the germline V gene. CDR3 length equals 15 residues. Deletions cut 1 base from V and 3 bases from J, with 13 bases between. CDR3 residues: CASSEGPRISYEQYF. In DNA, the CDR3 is TGTGCCAGCAGTGAAGGTCCCAGGATAAGCTACGAGCAGTACTTC.

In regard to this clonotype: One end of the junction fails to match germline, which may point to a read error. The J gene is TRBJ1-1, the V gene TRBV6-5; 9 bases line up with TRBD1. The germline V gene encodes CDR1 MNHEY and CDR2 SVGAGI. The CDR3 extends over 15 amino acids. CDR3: CTSSYWTGDYTEAFF. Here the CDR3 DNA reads TGTACCAGCAGTTACTGGACAGGGGATTACACTGAAGCTTTCTTT.

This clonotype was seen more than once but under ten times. DNA of the CDR3: TGCGCCAGCAGCTTCAATAGTGACAAAGAGACCCAGTACTTC. Amino acids: CASSFNSDKETQYF. The chain is built from TRBV5-1 and TRBJ2-5; D is uncertain. CDR3 length equals 14 residues. The V and J ends lost 2 bases and 3 bases respectively, with 11 bases between them. CDR1 SGHRS and CDR2 YFSETQ come from the germline V gene.

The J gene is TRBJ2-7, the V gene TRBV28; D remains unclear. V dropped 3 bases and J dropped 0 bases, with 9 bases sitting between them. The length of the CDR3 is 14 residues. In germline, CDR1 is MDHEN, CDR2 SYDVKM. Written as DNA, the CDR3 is TGTGCCAGCAGTTTCCCCGCCCTCTCCTACGAGCAGTACTTC. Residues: CASSFPALSYEQYF.

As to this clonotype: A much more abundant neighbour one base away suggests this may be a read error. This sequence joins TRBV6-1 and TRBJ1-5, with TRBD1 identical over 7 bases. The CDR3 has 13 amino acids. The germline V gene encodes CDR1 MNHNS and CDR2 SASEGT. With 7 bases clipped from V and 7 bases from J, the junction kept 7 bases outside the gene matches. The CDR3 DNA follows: TGTGCCAGCATGGGAGGGGGCATACAGCCCCAGCATTTT. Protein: CASMGGGIQPQHF.

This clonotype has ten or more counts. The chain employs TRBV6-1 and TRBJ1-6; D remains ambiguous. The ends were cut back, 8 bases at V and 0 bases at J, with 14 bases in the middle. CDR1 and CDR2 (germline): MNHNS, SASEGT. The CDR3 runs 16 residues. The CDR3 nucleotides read TGTGCCAGCGGACGACAACAGAGCTCCTATAATTCACCCCTCCACTTT. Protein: CASGRQQSSYNSPLHF.

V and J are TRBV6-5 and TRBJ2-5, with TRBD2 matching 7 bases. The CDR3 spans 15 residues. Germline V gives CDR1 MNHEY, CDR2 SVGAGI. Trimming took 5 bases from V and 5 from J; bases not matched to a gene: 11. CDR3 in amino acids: CASSTTCGSMETQYF. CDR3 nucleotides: TGTGCCAGCAGTACGACTTGCGGGAGTATGGAGACCCAGTACTTC.

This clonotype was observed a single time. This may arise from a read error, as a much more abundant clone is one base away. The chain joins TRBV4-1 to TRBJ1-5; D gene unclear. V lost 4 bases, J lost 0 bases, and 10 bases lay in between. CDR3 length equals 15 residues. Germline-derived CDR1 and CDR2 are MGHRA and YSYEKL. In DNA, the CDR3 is TGCGCCAGCAGCCGAGTGGGTCATAGCAATCAGCCCCAGCATTTT. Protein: CASSRVGHSNQPQHF.

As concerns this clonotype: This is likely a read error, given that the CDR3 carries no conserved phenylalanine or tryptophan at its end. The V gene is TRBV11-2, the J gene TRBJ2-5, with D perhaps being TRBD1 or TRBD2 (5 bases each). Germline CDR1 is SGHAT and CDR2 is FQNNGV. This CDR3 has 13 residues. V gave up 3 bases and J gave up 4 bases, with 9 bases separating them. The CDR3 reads CASSFGTGETQYS. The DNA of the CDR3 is TGTGCCAGCAGCTTCGGGACGGGAGAGACCCAGTACTCC.

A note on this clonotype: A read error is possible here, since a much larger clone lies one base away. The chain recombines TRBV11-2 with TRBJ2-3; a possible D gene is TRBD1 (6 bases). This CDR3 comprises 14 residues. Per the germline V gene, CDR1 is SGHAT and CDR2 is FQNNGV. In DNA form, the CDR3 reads TGTACCAGCAGCTTAGATCGAGAGACAGGTACGCAGTATTTT. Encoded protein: CTSSLDRETGTQYF.

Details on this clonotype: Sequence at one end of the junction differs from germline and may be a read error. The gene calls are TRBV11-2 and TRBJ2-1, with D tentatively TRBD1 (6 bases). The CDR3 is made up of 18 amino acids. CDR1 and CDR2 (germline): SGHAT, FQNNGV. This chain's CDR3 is CASSSLTPTGSSYNDQFF. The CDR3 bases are TGTGCCAGCAGCTCCCTGACTCCTACAGGGAGCTCCTATAATGATCAGTTCTTC.

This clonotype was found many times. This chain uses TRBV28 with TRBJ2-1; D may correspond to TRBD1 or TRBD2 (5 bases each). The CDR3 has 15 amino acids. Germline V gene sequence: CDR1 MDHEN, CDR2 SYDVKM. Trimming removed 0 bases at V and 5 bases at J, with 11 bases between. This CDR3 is CASSLWGEGNNEQFF. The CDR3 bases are TGTGCCAGCAGTTTATGGGGGGAAGGAAACAATGAGCAGTTCTTC.

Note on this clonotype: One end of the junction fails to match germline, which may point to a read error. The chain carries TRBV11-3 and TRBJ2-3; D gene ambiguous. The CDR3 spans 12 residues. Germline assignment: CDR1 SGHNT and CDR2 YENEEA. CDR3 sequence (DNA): TGTGCCAACAGCTTAGACACAGATACGCAATATTTT. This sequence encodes CANSLDTDTQYF.

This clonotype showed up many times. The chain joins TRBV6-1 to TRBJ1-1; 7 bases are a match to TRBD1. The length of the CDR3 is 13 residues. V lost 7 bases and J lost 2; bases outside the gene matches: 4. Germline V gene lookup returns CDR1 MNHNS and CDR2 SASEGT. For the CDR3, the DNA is TGTGCCAGCAAGTACAGGGGTAACACTGAAGCTTTCTTT. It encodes CASKYRGNTEAFF.

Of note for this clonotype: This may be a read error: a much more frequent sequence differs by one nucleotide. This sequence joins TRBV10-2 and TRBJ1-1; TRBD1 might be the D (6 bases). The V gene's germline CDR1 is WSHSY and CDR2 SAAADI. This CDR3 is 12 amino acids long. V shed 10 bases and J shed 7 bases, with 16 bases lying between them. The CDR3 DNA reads TGCGCCATCAGGGTACCGACAGGTGAAGCTTTCTTT. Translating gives CAIRVPTGEAFF.

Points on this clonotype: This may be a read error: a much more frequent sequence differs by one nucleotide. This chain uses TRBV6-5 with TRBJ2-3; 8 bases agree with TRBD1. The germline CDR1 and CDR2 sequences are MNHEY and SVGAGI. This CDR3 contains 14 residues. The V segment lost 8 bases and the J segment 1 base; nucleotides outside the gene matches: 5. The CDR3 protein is CASGATGGTDTQYF. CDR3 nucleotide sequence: TGTGCCAGCGGTGCGACAGGGGGCACAGATACGCAGTATTTT.

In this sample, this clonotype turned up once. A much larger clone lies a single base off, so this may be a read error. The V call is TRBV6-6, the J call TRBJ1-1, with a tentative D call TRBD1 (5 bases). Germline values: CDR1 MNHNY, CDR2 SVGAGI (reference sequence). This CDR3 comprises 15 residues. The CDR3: CASSYLGPMNTGAFF. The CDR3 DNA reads TGTGCCAGCAGTTACTTGGGACCTATGAACACTGGAGCTTTCTTT.

The CDR3 region is CSGRHGDTDTQYF. Here the CDR3 DNA reads TGCAGCGGAAGACATGGTGACACAGATACGCAGTATTTT. The genes are TRBV29-1 and TRBJ2-3; no reliable D call. CDR1 SQVTM and CDR2 ANQGSEA come from the germline V gene. The CDR3 covers 13 residues. Trimming shortened V by 7 bases and J by 2 bases, and 13 bases separated the two germline ends.

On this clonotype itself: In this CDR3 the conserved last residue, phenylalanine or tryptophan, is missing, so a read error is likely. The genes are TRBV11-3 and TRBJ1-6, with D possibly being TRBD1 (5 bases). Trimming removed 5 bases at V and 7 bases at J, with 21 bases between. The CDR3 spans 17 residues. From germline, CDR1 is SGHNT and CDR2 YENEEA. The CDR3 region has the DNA TGTGCCAGCAGCCCCCCGGGACTGGGTGTTATCAATTCACCCCTCCACATT. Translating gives CASSPPGLGVINSPLHI.

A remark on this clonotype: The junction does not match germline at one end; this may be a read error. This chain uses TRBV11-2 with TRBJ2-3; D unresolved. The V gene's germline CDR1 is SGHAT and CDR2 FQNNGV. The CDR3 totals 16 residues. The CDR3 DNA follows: TGTGCCAACAGCTTAGATGGCCTAGGTCGTAGGGATGCGCAGTATTTT. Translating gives CANSLDGLGRRDAQYF.

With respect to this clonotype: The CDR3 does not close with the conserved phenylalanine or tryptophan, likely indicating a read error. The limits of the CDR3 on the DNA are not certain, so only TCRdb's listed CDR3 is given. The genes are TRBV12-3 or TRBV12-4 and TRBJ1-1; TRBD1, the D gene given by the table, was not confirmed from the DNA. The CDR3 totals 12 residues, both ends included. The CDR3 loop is CASSLSGGRAVL.

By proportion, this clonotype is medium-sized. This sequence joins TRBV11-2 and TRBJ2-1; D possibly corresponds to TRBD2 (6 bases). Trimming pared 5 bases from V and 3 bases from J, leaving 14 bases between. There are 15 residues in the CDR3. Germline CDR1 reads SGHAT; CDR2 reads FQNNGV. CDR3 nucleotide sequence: TGTGCCAGCAGCCCGTTTCCGGGACTCTACAATGAGCAGTTCTTC. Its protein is CASSPFPGLYNEQFF.